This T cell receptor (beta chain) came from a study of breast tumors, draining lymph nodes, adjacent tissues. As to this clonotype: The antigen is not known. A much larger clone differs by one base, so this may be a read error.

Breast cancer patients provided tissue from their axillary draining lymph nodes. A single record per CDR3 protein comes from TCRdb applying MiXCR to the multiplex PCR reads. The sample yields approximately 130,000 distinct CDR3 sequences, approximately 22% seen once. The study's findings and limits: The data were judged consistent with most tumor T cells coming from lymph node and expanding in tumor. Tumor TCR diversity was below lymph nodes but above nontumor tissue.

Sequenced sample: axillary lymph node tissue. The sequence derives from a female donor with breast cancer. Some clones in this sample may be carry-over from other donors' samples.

The chain's CDR3 is CASSLDPAGVLRFF. CDR3 DNA: TGTGCCAGCAGCTTGGACCCAGCGGGAGTACTGCGGTTCTTC. The chain recombines TRBV5-4 with TRBJ2-1; 8 nucleotides match TRBD2. The germline CDR1 and CDR2 sequences are SGHNT and YYREEE (reference sequence). The V gene end was trimmed by 0 bases and the J gene end by 15 bases; junction bases not matched to a gene: 11. The CDR3 totals 14 residues.